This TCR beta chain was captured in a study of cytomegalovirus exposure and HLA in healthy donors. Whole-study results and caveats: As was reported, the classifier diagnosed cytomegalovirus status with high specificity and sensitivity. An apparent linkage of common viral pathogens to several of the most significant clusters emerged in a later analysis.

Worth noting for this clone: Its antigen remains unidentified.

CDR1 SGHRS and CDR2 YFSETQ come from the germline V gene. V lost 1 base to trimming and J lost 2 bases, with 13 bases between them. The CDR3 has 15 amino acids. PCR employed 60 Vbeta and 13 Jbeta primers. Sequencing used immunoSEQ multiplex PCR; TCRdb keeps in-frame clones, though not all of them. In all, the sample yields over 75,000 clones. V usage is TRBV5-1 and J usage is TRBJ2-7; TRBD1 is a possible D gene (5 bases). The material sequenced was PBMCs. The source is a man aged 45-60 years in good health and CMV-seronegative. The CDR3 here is CASSLFRTSAYEQYF. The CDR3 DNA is TGCGCCAGCAGCTTGTTTCGGACAAGCGCCTACGAGCAGTACTTC.